This T cell receptor beta chain was identified in a study of T cell repertoires in ileal Crohn's disease. V lost 4 bases, J lost 0 bases, and 20 bases lay in between. From germline, CDR1 is PRHDT and CDR2 FYEKMQ (reference sequence). This CDR3 has 18 amino acids. TCRdb keeps only in-frame clones here, not all; method: immunoSEQ multiplex PCR. Counted here are several thousand clones, roughly four fifths occurring once; the ten biggest clones make up approximately 5.1%. The chain recombines TRBV13 with TRBJ2-3; D assignment may be TRBD1 or TRBD2 (6 bases each). This TCR came from an adult with Crohn's disease. The sequenced sample consisted of ileal tissue. Here the CDR3 DNA reads TGTGCCAGCAGCTCACGGAAGTTGGGGGGCCCTAGCACAGATACGCAGTATTTT. This translates into CASSSRKLGGPSTDTQYF.